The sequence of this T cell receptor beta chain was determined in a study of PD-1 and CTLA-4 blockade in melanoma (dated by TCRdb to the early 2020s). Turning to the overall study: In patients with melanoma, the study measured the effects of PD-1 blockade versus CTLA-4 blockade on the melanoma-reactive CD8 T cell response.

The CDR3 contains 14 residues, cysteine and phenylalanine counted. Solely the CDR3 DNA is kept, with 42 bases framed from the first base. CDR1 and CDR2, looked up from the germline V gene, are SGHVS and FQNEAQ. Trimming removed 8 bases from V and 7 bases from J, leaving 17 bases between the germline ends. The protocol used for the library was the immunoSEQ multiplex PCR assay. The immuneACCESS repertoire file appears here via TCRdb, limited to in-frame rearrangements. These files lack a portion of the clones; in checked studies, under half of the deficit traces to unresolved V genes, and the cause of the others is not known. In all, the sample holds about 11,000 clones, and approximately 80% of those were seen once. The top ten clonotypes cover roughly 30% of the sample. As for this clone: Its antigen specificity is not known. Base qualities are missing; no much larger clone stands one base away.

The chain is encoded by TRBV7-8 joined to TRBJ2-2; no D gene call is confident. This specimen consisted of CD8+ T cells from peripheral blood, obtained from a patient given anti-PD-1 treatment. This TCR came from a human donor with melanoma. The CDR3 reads CASFRAQVSGELFF. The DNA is TGTGCCAGCTTCCGGGCCCAGGTTAGCGGGGAGCTGTTTTTT. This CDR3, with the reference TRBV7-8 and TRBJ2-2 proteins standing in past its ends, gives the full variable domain GAGVSQSPRYKVAKRGQDVALRCDPISGHVSLFWYQQALGQGPEFLTYFQNEAQLDKSGLPSDRFFAERPEGSVSTLKIQRTQQEDSAVYLCASFRAQVSGELFFGEGSRLTVL.